This T cell receptor beta chain was identified in a study of blood T cell repertoires in COVID-19. As for the study in general: Collection of acute and convalescent COVID-19 samples took place in the United States, Italy and Spain.

Followed longitudinally, the Seattle patients had been enrolled during active infection. Per the study methods: Amplification of reference gene primers was used by the study to estimate nucleated cell counts. Profiling relied on immunoSEQ multiplex PCR, and the TCRdb table lists in-frame clones only, not all of them. V and J calls and clone size come straight from that table; D and trimming were deduced from the DNA. The sample comprises over 60,000 clones, 90% of which are singletons, and 0.52% rests with the top ten. Unmatched junction bases numbered 10, after V lost 4 bases and J lost 8 bases. The CDR3 length is 15 residues. Germline V gene lookup returns CDR1 LGHNT and CDR2 FRNRAP.

The chain employs TRBV12-5 and TRBJ2-1; 8 nucleotides agree with TRBD2. Material for sequencing was peripheral blood. The receptor's source is a man in his forties or fifties with COVID-19, enrolled during active disease. For the CDR3, the DNA is TGTGCTAGTGGTTCGGACAGCGGGAGCGGGGATGAGCAGTTCTTC. Amino acids: CASGSDSGSGDEQFF. Supplemented by reference TRBV12-5 and TRBJ2-1, the full variable domain reads DARVTQTPRHKVTEMGQEVTMRCQPILGHNTVFWYRQTMMQGLELLAYFRNRAPLDDSGMPKDRFSAEMPDATLATLKIQPSEPRDSAVYFCASGSDSGSGDEQFFGPGTRLTVL.